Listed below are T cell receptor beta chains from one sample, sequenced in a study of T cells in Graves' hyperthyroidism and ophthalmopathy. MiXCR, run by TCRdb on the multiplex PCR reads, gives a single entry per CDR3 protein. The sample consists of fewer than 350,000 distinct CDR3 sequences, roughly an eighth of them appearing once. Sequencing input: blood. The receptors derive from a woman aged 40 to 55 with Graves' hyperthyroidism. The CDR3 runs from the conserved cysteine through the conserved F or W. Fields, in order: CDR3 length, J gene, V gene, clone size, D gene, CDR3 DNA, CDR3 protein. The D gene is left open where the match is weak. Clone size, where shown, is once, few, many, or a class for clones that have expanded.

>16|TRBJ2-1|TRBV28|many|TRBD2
TGTGCCAGCAGCGGGGCTAGCGGGAGAAAGTACAATGAGCAGTTCTTC
CASSGASGRKYNEQFF
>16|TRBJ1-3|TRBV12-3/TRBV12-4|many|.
TGTGCCAGCAGGATGTCGACAGGCAACTCTGGAAACACCATATATTTT
CASRMSTGNSGNTIYF
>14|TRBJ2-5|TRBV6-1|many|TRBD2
TGTGCCAGCAGGGACGGGCTAGCGGTTAAGACCCAGTACTTC
CASRDGLAVKTQYF
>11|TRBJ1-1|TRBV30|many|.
TGTGCCTGGACTAGGGGGACTGAAGCTTTCTTT
CAWTRGTEAFF
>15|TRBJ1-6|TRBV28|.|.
TGTGCCAGCAGATTACGACAGGTCCCTAATTCACCCCTCCACTTT
CASRLRQVPNSPLHF
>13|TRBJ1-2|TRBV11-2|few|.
TGTGCCAGCAGCCATGACGGAATCTATGGCTACACCTTC
CASSHDGIYGYTF
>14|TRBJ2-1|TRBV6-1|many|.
TGTGCCAGCAAAGGCGGGGCTTCCTACAATGAGCAGTTCTTC
CASKGGASYNEQFF
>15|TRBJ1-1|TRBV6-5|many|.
TGTGCCAGCAGTTACTCAAAAACCAGTGGGACTGAAGCTTTCTTT
CASSYSKTSGTEAFF
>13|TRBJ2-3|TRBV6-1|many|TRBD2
TGTGCCAGCAGTTACCAGCGGGAAGATACGCAGTATTTT
CASSYQREDTQYF
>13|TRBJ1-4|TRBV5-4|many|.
TGTGCCAGCGGGAGGCAGGGGAATGAAAAACTGTTTTTT
CASGRQGNEKLFF
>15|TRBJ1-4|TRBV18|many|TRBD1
TGTGCCAGCTCACCCAGGACAGGGTCGAATGAAAAACTGTTTTTT
CASSPRTGSNEKLFF
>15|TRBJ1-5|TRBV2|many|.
TGTGCCAGCAGGTACGGGACGAACGTGAATCAGCCCCAGCATTTT
CASRYGTNVNQPQHF
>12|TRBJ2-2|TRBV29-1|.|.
TGCAGCGTTGCTGGGGCATCCGGGGAGCTGTTTTTT
CSVAGASGELFF
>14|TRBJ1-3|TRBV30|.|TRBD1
TGTGCCTGGAGCCCGGGACAGAGTGGAAACACCATATATTTT
CAWSPGQSGNTIYF
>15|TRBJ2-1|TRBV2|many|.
TGTGCCAGCAGCGTCGGCGAGACAGAGTACAATGAGCAGTTCTTC
CASSVGETEYNEQFF
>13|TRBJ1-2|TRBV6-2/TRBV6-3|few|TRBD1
TGTGCCAGCAGCCTGGACAGGGCCGATGGCTACACCTTC
CASSLDRADGYTF
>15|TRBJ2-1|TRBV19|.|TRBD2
TGTGCCAGTAGTATCGGCGGGAGTGTAAAAAGTGAGCAGTTCTTC
CASSIGGSVKSEQFF
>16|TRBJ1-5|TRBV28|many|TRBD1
TGTGCCAGCAGGTTAGGACAGGGGACAAGGAATCAGCCCCAGCATTTT
CASRLGQGTRNQPQHF
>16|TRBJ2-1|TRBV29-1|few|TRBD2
TGCAGCGCGGGACGGACGGTTGGGACTAGCTCCGGTGAGCAGTTCTTC
CSAGRTVGTSSGEQFF
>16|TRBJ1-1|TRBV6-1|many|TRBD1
TGTGCCAGCCAAGAATGGACAGGGCCTAAGAACACTGAAGCTTTCTTT
CASQEWTGPKNTEAFF
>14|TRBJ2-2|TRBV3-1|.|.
TGTGCCAGCAGCCAAGTGGTGAACACCGGGGAGCTGTTTTTT
CASSQVVNTGELFF
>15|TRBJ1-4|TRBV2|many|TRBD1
TGTGCCAGCAGACTACTGACAGGGGGTAATGAAAAACTGTTTTTT
CASRLLTGGNEKLFF
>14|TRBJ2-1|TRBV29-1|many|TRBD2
TGCAGCGTTGATTCTCGGCGGGAGCACAATGAGCAGTTCTTC
CSVDSRREHNEQFF
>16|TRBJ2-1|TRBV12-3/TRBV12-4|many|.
TGTGCCAGCAGTTTAAGGCGCCCGGGCCCCTACAATGAGCAGTTCTTC
CASSLRRPGPYNEQFF
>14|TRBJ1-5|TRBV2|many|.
TGTGCCAGCAGTAATCGTCGTCCCAATCAGCCCCAGCATTTT
CASSNRRPNQPQHF
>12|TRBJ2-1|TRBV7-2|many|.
TGTGCCAGCAGCTCCCAGAGGTATGAGCAGTTCTTC
CASSSQRYEQFF
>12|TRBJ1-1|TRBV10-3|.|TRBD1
TGTGCCATCAGTAAGGACAGGGTGGTAGCTTTCTTT
CAISKDRVVAFF
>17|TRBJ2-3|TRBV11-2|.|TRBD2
TGTGCCAGCAGCTCACTCTCGACTAGCGGGAGCACAGATACGCAGTATTTT
CASSSLSTSGSTDTQYF
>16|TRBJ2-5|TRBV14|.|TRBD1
TGTGCCAGCAGCCAAGTGAAGGGGGCAAACCAAGAGACCCAGTACTTC
CASSQVKGANQETQYF
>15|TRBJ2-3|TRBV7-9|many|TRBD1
TGTGCCAGCAGTTCTCCCGGGACAGGGACAGATACGCAGTATTTT
CASSSPGTGTDTQYF
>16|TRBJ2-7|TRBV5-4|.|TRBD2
TGTGCCAGCAGCCCAGAGGCCGGCGGGAGCTTCTACGAGCAGTACTTC
CASSPEAGGSFYEQYF
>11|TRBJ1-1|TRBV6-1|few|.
TGTGCCAGTATAGGGAACACTGAAGCTTTCTTT
CASIGNTEAFF
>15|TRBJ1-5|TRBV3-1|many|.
TGTGCCAGCAGCCAATGGCAATATAGCAATCAGCCCCAGCATTTT
CASSQWQYSNQPQHF
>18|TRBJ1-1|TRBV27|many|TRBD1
TGTGCCAGCAGTTTAACAGTCAACAGGGGCGGAAGGAACACTGAAGCTTTCTTT
CASSLTVNRGGRNTEAFF
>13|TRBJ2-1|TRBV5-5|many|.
TGTGCCAGCAGCTTTGGGGGGAGCAATGAGCAGTTCTTC
CASSFGGSNEQFF
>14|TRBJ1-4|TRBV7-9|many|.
TGTGCCAGCAGCCCCCCTAAAGGGGGAGAAAAACTGTTTTTT
CASSPPKGGEKLFF
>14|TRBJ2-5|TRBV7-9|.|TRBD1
TGTGCCAGCAGCTTCGACAGGGGGCAAGAGAACCAGTACTTC
CASSFDRGQENQYF
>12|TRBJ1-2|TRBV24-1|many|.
TGTGCCACCAGTGATTTAATTGGTCGCTACACCTTC
CATSDLIGRYTF
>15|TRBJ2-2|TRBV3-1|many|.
TGTGCCAGCAGCAGGGGTATGGAGAACACCGGGGAGCTGTTTTTT
CASSRGMENTGELFF
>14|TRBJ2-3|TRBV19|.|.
TGTGCCAGTAATTATGGTCGAAGCACAGATACGCAGTATTTT
CASNYGRSTDTQYF
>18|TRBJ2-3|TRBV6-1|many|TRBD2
TGTGCCAGCAGTACCCTGCTGAGGGGACTAGTGATACCAGATACGCAGTATTTT
CASSTLLRGLVIPDTQYF
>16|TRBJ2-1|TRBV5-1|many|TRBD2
TGCGCCAGCCGAATGGGCCCAGCGGGGGCAGCGAATGAGCAGTTCTTC
CASRMGPAGAANEQFF
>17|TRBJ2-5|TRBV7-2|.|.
TGTGCCAGCAGCTTAGATCGGCGAAAGGACCTCCAAGAGACCCAGTACTTC
CASSLDRRKDLQETQYF
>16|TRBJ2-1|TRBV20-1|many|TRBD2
TGCAGTGCTAGAGGGCTAGCGGGCGCCATTTACAATGAGCAGTTCTTC
CSARGLAGAIYNEQFF
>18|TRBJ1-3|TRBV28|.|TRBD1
TGTGCCAGCAGTTCGCTCGGGACAGGGGGGCCCTCTGGAAACACCATATATTTT
CASSSLGTGGPSGNTIYF
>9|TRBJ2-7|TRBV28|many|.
TGTGCCAGCGGCTACGAGCAGTACTTC
CASGYEQYF
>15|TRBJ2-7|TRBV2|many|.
TGTGCCAGCAGTGCGCGACAGGTTTCGACCTACGAGCAGTACTTC
CASSARQVSTYEQYF
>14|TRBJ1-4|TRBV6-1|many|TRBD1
TGTGCCAGCAGTGAGGACAGGGGACGGGAAAAACTGTTTTTT
CASSEDRGREKLFF
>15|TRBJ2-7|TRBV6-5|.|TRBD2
TGTGCCAGCAGTTACTCGGGAGGGGTCTCCTACGAGCAGTACTTC
CASSYSGGVSYEQYF
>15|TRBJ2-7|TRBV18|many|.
TGTGCCAGCTCACCACCCCAGCCTCGCTCCTACGAGCAGTACTTC
CASSPPQPRSYEQYF
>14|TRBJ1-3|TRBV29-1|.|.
TGCAGCGTTGGAGAAAGGGGAACTGGAAACACCATATATTTT
CSVGERGTGNTIYF
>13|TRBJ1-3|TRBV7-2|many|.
TGTGCCAGCAGCAAGTCCTTTGGAAACACCATATATTTT
CASSKSFGNTIYF
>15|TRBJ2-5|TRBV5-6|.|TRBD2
TGTGCCAGCAGCTTGGCTAGCGGAGTTCAAGAGACCCAGTACTTC
CASSLASGVQETQYF